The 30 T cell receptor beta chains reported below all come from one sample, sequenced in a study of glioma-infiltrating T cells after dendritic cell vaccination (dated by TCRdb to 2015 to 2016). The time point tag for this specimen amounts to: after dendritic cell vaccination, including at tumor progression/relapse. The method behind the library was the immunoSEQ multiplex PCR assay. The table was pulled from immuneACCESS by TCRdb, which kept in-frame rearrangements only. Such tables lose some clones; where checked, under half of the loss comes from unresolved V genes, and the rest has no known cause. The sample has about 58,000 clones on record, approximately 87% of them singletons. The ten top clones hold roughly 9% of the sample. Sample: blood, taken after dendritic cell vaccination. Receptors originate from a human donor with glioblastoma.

CDR3 in amino acids: CASSDRGTAWGGYTF. The CDR3 DNA reads as TGTGCCAGCAGTGACAGGGGAACGGCCTGGGGTGGCTACACCTTC. This chain connects TRBV6-1 to TRBJ1-2; D might be TRBD1 (6 bases). The CDR3 has 15 residues. The V gene's germline CDR1 is MNHNS and CDR2 SASEGT. V lost 3 bases, J lost 7 bases, and 18 bases lay in between.

The CDR3 is CAWSVQGYGYTF. The CDR3 region has the DNA TGTGCCTGGAGTGTACAGGGATATGGCTACACCTTC. The chain joins TRBV30 to TRBJ1-2, with TRBD1 as a possible D gene (6 bases). Looked up from germline, CDR1 is GTSNPN and CDR2 is SVGIG (reference sequence). V lost 0 bases and J 5 bases, leaving 7 bases between the germline ends. The CDR3 totals 12 residues.

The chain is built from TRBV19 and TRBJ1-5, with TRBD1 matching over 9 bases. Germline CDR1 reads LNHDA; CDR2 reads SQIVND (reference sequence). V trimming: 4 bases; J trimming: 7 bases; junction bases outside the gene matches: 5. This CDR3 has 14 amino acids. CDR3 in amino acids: CASSTTGGQQPQHF. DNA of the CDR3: TGTGCCAGTAGTACCACAGGGGGCCAACAGCCCCAGCATTTT.

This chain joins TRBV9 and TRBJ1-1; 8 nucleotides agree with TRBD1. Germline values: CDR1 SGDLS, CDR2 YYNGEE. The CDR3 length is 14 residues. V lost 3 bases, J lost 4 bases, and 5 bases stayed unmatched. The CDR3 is CASSEQGARTEAFF. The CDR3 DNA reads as TGTGCCAGCAGCGAGCAGGGGGCTCGCACTGAAGCTTTCTTT.

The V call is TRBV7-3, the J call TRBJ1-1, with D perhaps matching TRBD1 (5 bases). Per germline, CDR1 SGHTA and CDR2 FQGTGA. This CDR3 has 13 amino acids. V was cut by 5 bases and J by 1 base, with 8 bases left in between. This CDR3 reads CASSRQKNTEAFF. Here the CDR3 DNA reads TGTGCCAGCAGCAGACAGAAGAACACTGAAGCTTTCTTT.

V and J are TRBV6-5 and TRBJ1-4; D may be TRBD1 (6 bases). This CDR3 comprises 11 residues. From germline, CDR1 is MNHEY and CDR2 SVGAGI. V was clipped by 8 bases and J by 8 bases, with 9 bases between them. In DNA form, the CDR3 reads TGTGCCAGCGGACAGCCGGAAAAACTGTTTTTT. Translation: CASGQPEKLFF.

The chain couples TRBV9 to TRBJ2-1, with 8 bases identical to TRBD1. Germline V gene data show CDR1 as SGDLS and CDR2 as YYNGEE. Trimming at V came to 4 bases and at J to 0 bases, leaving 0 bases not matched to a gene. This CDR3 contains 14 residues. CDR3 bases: TGTGCCAGCAGCACAGGGGGCTCCTACAATGAGCAGTTCTTC. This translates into CASSTGGSYNEQFF.

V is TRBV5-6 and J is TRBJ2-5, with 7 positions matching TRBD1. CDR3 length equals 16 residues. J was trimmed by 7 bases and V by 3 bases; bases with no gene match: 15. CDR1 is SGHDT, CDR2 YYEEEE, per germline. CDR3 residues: CASSSDTGAFFVTQYF. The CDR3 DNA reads TGTGCCAGCAGCTCCGATACAGGGGCATTTTTCGTGACCCAGTACTTC. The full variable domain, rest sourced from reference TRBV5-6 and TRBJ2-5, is DAGVTQSPTHLIKTRGQQVTLRCSPKSGHDTVSWYQQALGQGPQFIFQYYEEEERQRGNFPDRFSGHQFPNYSSELNVNALLLGDSALYLCASSSDTGAFFVTQYFGPGTRLLVL.

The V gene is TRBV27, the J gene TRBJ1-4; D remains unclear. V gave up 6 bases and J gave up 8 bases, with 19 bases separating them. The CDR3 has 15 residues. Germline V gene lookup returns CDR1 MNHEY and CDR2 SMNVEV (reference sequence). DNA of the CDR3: TGTGCCAGCAGCCCCCTAGCGGGTCTGGGCGAAAAACTGTTTTTT. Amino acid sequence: CASSPLAGLGEKLFF.

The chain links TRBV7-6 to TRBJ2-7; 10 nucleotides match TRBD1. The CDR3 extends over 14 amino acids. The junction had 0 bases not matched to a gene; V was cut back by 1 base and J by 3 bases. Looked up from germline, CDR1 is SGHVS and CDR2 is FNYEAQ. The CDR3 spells CASSLGDRGYEQYF. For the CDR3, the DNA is TGTGCCAGCAGCTTAGGGGACAGGGGCTACGAGCAGTACTTC.

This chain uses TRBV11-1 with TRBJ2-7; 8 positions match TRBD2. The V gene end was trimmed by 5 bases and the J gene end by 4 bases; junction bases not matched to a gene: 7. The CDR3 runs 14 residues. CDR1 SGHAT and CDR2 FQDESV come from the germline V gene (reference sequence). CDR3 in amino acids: CASSMGLGHYEQYF. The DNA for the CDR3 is TGTGCCAGCAGCATGGGACTAGGTCATTACGAGCAGTACTTC.

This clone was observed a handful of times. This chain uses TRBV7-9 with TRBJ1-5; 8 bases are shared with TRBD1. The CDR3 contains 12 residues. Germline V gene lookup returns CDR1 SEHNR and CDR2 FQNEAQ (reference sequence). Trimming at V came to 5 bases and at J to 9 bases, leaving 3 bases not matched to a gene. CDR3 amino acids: CASSDGTGPQHF. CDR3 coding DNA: TGTGCCAGCAGCGACGGGACAGGGCCCCAGCATTTT.

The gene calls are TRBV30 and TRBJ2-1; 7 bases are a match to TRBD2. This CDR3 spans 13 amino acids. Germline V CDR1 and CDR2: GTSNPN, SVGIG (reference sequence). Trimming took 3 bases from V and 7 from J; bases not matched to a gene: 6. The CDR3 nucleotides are TGTGCCTGGAGCCCGGGGGGATTGAATGAGCAGTTCTTC. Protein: CAWSPGGLNEQFF.

CDR3 in amino acids: CASSYTEYNEQFF. The CDR3 coding sequence is TGTGCCAGCAGTTACACAGAGTACAATGAGCAGTTCTTC. This chain links TRBV6-5 with TRBJ2-1; D call uncertain. Germline lookup yields CDR1 MNHEY and CDR2 SVGAGI. The V gene lost 2 bases and the J gene lost 4 bases, with 6 bases spanning the gap. The CDR3 is 13 amino acids.

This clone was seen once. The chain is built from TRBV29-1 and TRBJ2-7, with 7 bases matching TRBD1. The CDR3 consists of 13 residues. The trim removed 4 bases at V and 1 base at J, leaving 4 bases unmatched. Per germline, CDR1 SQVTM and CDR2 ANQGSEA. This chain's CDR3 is CSVGETGSYEQYF. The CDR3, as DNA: TGCAGCGTTGGAGAGACAGGGTCCTACGAGCAGTACTTC.

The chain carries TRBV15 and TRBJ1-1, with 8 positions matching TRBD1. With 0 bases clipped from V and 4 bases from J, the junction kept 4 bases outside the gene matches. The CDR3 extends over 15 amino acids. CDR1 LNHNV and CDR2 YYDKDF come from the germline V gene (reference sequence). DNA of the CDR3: TGTGCCACCAGCAGAGATCTTACAGGGGGCACTGAAGCTTTCTTT. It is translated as CATSRDLTGGTEAFF.

CDR3 loop: CASSLTQGQAIYF. The DNA of the CDR3 is TGTGCCAGCAGCTTAACCCAAGGACAGGCCATATATTTT. The rearrangement links TRBV7-2 to TRBJ1-3; 7 positions match TRBD1. J lost 11 bases, V lost 2 bases, and 6 bases had no gene match. The CDR3 loop spans 13 amino acids. Germline V gene sequence: CDR1 SGHTA, CDR2 FQGNSA. The entire variable domain, with the rest obtained from reference TRBV7-2 and TRBJ1-3, is as follows: GAGVSQSPSNKVTEKGKDVELRCDPISGHTALYWYRQSLGQGLEFLIYFQGNSAPDKSGLPSDRFSAERTGGSVSTLTIQRTQQEDSAVYLCASSLTQGQAIYFGEGSWLTVV.

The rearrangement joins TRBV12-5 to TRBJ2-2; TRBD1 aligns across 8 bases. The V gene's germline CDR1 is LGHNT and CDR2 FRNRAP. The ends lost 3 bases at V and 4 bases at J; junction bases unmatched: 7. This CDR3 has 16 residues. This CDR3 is CASGFPLTGATGELFF. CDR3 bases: TGTGCTAGTGGTTTCCCCCTGACAGGGGCCACCGGGGAGCTGTTTTTT.

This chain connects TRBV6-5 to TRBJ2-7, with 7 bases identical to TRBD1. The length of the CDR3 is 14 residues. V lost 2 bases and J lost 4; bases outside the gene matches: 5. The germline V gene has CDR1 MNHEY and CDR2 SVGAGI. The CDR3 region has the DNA TGTGCCAGCAGTTACCGGGACAGAAGTTACGAGCAGTACTTC. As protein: CASSYRDRSYEQYF.

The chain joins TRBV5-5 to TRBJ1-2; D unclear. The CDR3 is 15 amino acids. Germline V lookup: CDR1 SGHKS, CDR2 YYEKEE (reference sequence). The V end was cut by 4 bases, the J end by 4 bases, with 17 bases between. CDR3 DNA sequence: TGTGCCAGCAGCCACAATTCAGAATTTACCTATGGCTACACCTTC. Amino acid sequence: CASSHNSEFTYGYTF.

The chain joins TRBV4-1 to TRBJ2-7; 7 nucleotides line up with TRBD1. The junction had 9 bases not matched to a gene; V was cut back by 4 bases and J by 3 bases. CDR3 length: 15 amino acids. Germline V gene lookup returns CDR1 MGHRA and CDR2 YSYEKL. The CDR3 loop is CASSPNPGQFYEQYF. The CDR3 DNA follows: TGCGCCAGCAGCCCAAATCCGGGACAGTTCTACGAGCAGTACTTC.

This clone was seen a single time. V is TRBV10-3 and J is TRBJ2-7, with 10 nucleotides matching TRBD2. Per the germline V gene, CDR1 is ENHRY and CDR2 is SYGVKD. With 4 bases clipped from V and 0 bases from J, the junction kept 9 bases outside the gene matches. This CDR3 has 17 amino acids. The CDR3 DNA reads TGTGCCATCAGTGCACTAGCGGGGTCTCTTTACTCCTACGAGCAGTACTTC. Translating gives CAISALAGSLYSYEQYF.

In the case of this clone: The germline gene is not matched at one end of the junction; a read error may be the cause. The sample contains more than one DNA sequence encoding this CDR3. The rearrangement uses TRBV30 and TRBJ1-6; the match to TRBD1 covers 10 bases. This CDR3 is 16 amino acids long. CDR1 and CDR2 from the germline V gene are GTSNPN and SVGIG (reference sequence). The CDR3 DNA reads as TGTGCCTGGAGGAAACCCCCGGGACAGGGGAATTCCCCCCTCCACTTT. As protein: CAWRKPPGQGNSPLHF. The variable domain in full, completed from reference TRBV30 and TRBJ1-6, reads SQTIHQWPATLVQPVGSPLSLECTVEGTSNPNLYWYRQAAGRGLQLLFYSVGIGQISSEVPQNLSASRPQDRQFILSSKKLLLSDSGFYLCAWRKPPGQGNSPLHFGNGTRLTVT.

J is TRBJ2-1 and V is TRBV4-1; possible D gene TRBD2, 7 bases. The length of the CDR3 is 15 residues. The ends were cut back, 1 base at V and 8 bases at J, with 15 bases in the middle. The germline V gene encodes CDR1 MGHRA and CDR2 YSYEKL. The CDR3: CASSQAVRGGDEQFF. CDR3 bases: TGCGCCAGCAGCCAAGCCGTCCGAGGGGGGGATGAGCAGTTCTTC.

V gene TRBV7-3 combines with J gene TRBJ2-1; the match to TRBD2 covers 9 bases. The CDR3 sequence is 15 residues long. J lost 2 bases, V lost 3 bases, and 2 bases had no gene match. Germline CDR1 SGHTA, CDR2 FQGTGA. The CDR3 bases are TGTGCCAGCAGCTTGGGCGGGGGGGCCTACAATGAGCAGTTCTTC. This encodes CASSLGGGAYNEQFF.

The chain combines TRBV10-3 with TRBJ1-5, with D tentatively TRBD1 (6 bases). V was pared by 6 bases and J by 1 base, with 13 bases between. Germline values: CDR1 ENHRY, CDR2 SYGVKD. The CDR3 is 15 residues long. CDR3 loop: CAIRDARGSNQPQHF. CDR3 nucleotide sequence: TGTGCCATCAGGGACGCCAGGGGAAGCAATCAGCCCCAGCATTTT.

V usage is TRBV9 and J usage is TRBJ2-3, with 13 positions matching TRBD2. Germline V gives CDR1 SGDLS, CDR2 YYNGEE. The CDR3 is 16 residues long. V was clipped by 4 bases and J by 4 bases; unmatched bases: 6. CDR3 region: CASSPGTSGVADTQYF. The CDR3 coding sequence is TGTGCCAGCAGCCCGGGGACTAGCGGGGTAGCAGATACGCAGTATTTT.

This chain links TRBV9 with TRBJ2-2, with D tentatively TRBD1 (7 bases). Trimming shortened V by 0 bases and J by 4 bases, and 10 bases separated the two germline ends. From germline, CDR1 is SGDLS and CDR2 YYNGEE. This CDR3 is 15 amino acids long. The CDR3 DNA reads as TGTGCCAGCAGCGTAGACAGGGGAGGCACCGGGGAGCTGTTTTTT. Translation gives CASSVDRGGTGELFF.

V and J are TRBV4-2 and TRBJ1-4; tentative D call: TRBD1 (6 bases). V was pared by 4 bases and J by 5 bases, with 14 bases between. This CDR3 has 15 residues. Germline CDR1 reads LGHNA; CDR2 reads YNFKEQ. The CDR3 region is CASSPQAQGNEKLFF. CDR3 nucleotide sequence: TGTGCCAGCAGCCCCCAGGCACAGGGAAATGAAAAACTGTTTTTT.

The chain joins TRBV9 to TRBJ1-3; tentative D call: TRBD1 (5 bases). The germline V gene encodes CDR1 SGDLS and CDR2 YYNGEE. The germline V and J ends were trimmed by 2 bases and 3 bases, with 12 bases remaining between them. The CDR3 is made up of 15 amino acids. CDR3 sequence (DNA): TGTGCCAGCAGCGTGCAGGGAGGAGGTGGAAACACCATATATTTT. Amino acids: CASSVQGGGGNTIYF. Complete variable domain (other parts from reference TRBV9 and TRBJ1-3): DSGVTQTPKHLITATGQRVTLRCSPRSGDLSVYWYQQSLDQGLQFLIQYYNGEERAKGNILERFSAQQFPDLHSELNLSSLELGDSALYFCASSVQGGGGNTIYFGEGSWLTVV.